The 3 T cell receptor beta chains reported below all come from one sample, sequenced in a study of tumor and adjacent non-tumor tissue in lung cancer. This sample's RNA came from whole unsorted tissue. The library came from three nested PCR rounds adapted from ARM-PCR protocols. MiXCR, run by TCRdb on the multiplex PCR reads, gives a single entry per CDR3 protein. Counted here are 120,000 or so distinct CDR3 sequences, 60% to 70% occurring once; the ten biggest clones make up about 13%. The sequencing input was lung tumor tissue. The receptor source for this set is a young man with non-small cell lung cancer.

Ten or more counts support this clonotype. This chain links TRBV5-5 with TRBJ2-7; 8 nucleotides line up with TRBD2. Germline lookup yields CDR1 SGHKS and CDR2 YYEKEE (reference sequence). Trimming took 4 bases from V and 3 from J; bases not matched to a gene: 3. The CDR3 sequence is 13 residues long. The CDR3 spells CASSTGTSYEQYF. The CDR3 coding sequence is TGTGCCAGCAGCACCGGGACTAGCTACGAGCAGTACTTC. The entire variable domain, with the rest obtained from reference TRBV5-5 and TRBJ2-7, is as follows: DAGVTQSPTHLIKTRGQQVTLRCSPISGHKSVSWYQQVLGQGPQFIFQYYEKEERGRGNFPDRFSARQFPNYSSELNVNALLLGDSALYLCASSTGTSYEQYFGPGTRLTVT.

About this clonotype: Mismatch with germline at one junction end may stem from a read error. The chain combines TRBV7-3 with TRBJ2-2; D is ambiguous. The CDR3 is 14 residues long. CDR1 is SGHTA and CDR2 is FQGTGA in the germline V gene. The CDR3 sequence is CVSSRTRDTGELFF. The DNA of the CDR3 is TGTGTCAGCAGCCGGACCCGCGACACCGGAGAGTTGTTTTTT.

As regards this clonotype: One junction end disagrees with the germline gene, perhaps due to a read error. The chain employs TRBV12-3 or TRBV12-4 and TRBJ2-1; D gene uncertain. The CDR3 is 16 amino acids. The chain's CDR3 is CASPAGYPSTYNEQLF. The CDR3 coding sequence is TGTGCCAGCCCGGCCGGCTACCCAAGCACCTACAATGAGCAGCTCTTC.